This T cell receptor (beta chain) was recorded in a study of CD8 T cells in ankylosing spondylitis. Study results and caveats: Seemingly distinctive of ankylosing spondylitis blood was a TCR beta motif formed by eight highly homologous variants. Disease-linked clones bore a CD8+ phenotype and were relatively rare in peripheral blood. From matched ankylosing spondylitis synovial fluid, disease-linked clones were reportedly recovered at significantly enriched levels.

The CDR3 extends over 10 amino acids. Deletions cut 9 bases from V and 6 bases from J, with 8 bases between. With molecular barcodes, quantitative 5'-RACE was used to make the TCR beta libraries. One entry per CDR3 protein, called by TCRdb with MiXCR from the 5' RACE reads. The repertoire has more than 650,000 distinct CDR3 sequences, roughly 12% of them found once; the top ten carry approximately 0.5%. This clonotype has just a few counts. The target antigen is unknown. The origin of this receptor is a male donor with ankylosing spondylitis. The chain employs TRBV12-3 or TRBV12-4 and TRBJ1-1; D not resolved. Sequenced material: blood, either unsorted or a sorted T cell fraction (not recorded which). CDR3: CARYSPEAFF. The CDR3 coding sequence is TGTGCCAGATACAGCCCTGAAGCTTTCTTT.